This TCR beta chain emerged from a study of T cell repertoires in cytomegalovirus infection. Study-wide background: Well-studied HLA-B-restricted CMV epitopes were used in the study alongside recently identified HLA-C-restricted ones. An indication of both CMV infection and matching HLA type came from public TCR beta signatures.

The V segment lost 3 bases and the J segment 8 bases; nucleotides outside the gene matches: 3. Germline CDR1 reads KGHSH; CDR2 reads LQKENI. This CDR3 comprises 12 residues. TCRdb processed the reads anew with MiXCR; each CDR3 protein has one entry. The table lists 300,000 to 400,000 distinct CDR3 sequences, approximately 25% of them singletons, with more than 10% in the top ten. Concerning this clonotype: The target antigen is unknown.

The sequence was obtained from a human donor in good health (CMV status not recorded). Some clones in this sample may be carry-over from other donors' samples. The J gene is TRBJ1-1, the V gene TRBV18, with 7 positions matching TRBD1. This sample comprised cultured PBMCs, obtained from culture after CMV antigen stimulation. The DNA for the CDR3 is TGTGCCAGCTCACCCGACAGGGTCGAAGCTTTCTTT. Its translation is CASSPDRVEAFF.